This T cell receptor (beta chain) is drawn from a study of cytomegalovirus exposure and HLA in healthy donors. Findings of the study overall: Productive rates of about 87% or about 30% were seen for most TCR beta V segments in an earlier analysis. TCR beta V- and J-gene trimming was later associated with a missense DCLRE1C variant.

About this clone itself: Its antigen is not known.

A multiplex PCR was run with 60 Vbeta primers and 13 Jbeta primers. This table comes from immunoSEQ multiplex PCR, and its TCRdb copy is limited to in-frame clones, with some not included. The repertoire holds 270,000 or so clones, with 86% as singletons. The CDR3 runs to 15 residues. Germline assignment: CDR1 MGHDK and CDR2 SYGVNS. The chain links TRBV25-1 to TRBJ2-5, with TRBD2 matching 9 bases. The DNA end is more similar to TRBJ2-7, so the J call may be wrong. The sample consisted of PBMCs. The sequence came from a man in his forties or fifties in good health and CMV-seropositive. This CDR3 reads CASSEIAGALYEQYF. The CDR3 DNA follows: TGTGCCAGCAGTGAAATAGCGGGAGCTTTGTACGAGCAGTACTTC.